This T cell receptor (beta chain) was captured in a study of cytomegalovirus exposure and HLA in healthy donors. CDR3 length equals 13 residues. Germline V gene lookup returns CDR1 SSHAT and CDR2 FNYEAQ (reference sequence). Using immunoSEQ multiplex PCR, the repertoire was profiled, and TCRdb retains in-frame clones only, with some absent. Of 200,000 or so clones in the sample, 84% were seen once. As concerns this clone: Mismatch with germline at one junction end may stem from a read error.

Sequences were obtained from PBMCs. The chain uses TRBV7-7 and TRBJ2-7; weak D call: TRBD2 (6 bases). The TCR comes from a woman aged 30 to 39 in good health and CMV-seropositive. The CDR3 loop is CASSLVLAGEQYF. The CDR3 DNA reads TGTGCTAGCAGCTTAGTTCTCGCGGGGGAGCAGTACTTC.